This T cell receptor (beta chain) originates from a study of blood T cell repertoires in COVID-19. Study-wide context: Donors in the United States, Italy and Spain gave samples during acute or convalescent COVID-19.

TCRdb's copy holds only in-frame clones and misses some; the assay was immunoSEQ multiplex PCR. The data contain roughly 160,000 clones, 81% of them singletons. Germline CDR1 is SGHRS and CDR2 is YFSETQ. The V end was cut by 4 bases, the J end by 4 bases, with 11 bases between. CDR3 length: 13 residues. The chain is built from TRBV5-1 and TRBJ1-1, with D tentatively TRBD1 (6 bases). The material sequenced was PBMCs or T cells enriched from blood (not recorded which). The sequence was obtained from a woman between 35 and 50 years old with acute COVID-19. CDR3 loop: CASSPGQLTEAFF. The DNA for the CDR3 is TGCGCCAGCAGCCCCGGACAGCTCACTGAAGCTTTCTTT.